What follows is one T cell receptor beta chain and its context. Its antigen remains unknown. Data came from immunoSEQ multiplex PCR; TCRdb stores just in-frame clones and leaves some out. The sample has more than 550,000 clones; 90% are singletons. Donors had no recently reported acute infections or vaccinations and were HIV-negative. Each sample came from a Caucasian adult donor living in Nashville, Tennessee. This sample is drawn from a study of shared clonotypes between healthy human individuals. Study-wide results and limits: A handful of donors held 5% to 5.5% of naive CD4 clonotypes in common. Genetic and exposure-history diversity was limited by the small donor number.

The V gene's germline CDR1 is MDHEN and CDR2 SYDVKM. The CDR3 is 14 residues long. Trimming took off 5 bases at V and 3 bases at J, with 10 bases between the two ends. V gene TRBV28 combines with J gene TRBJ2-2; D is perhaps TRBD2 (6 bases). This receptor was identified in a man younger than 35 in good health. Some clones in this sample may be carry-over from other donors' samples. Sequencing used memory CD8+ T cells from PBMCs. Stated subset: CD45RO+ cells pooled with CCR7-negative TemRA cells. DNA for the CDR3: TGTGCCAGCAGTGGGGACTCTTACACCGGGGAGCTGTTTTTT. Translating it yields CASSGDSYTGELFF.